The 9 T cell receptor beta chains below all came from one sample that was sequenced in a study of response to subunit inactivated influenza vaccine. Each CDR3 protein is one row after TCRdb ran MiXCR on the RT-PCR reads. The table lists roughly 760,000 distinct CDR3 sequences, 20% to 25% of them singletons. The specimen comprised PBMCs from blood, sampled around 5 days after vaccination. The receptors originated from a man aged 45-65 years who received an inactivated influenza vaccine.

The V call is TRBV21-1, the J call TRBJ1-2; TRBD1 was called by the table and not checked on the DNA. TRBV21-1 is described as a pseudogene. The CDR3 contains 14 residues. In DNA form, the CDR3 reads TGTGCCAGCAGCTTAGGGCGCGGGGGCGTTGGCTACACCTTC. Translated, it gives CASSLGRGGVGYTF.

V gene TRBV7-8 combines with J gene TRBJ2-7; 8 bases agree with TRBD1. V trimming: 5 bases; J trimming: 3 bases; junction bases outside the gene matches: 9. This CDR3 has 15 amino acids. CDR1 is SGHVS, CDR2 FQNEAQ, per germline. The CDR3 loop is CASSHAGTGLYEQYF. The CDR3 DNA reads as TGTGCCAGCAGCCATGCCGGGACAGGCCTCTACGAGCAGTACTTC.

This chain joins TRBV6-1 and TRBJ2-5, with 9 positions matching TRBD2. The CDR3 runs to 15 residues. The germline CDR1 and CDR2 sequences are MNHNS and SASEGT. Unmatched junction bases numbered 9, after V lost 6 bases and J lost 4 bases. The CDR3 region is CASRPAGGSRETQYF. The CDR3 nucleotides are TGTGCCAGCAGGCCAGCGGGAGGTTCCCGAGAGACCCAGTACTTC.

The J gene is TRBJ1-2, the V gene TRBV5-1; TRBD1 matches 11 bases. V lost 3 bases to trimming and J lost 6 bases; unmatched junction nucleotides: 7. The CDR3 loop spans 15 amino acids. CDR1 is SGHRS and CDR2 is YFSETQ in the germline V gene. In DNA, the CDR3 is TGCGCCAGCAGCTCTACCGGGACAGGGGGAAATGGCTACACCTTC. Residues: CASSSTGTGGNGYTF.

This rearrangement joins TRBV7-8 to TRBJ2-7; D perhaps matches TRBD1 (6 bases). The CDR3 is 16 residues long. Germline lookup yields CDR1 SGHVS and CDR2 FQNEAQ. The V and J ends lost 0 bases and 6 bases respectively, with 18 bases between them. Written as DNA, the CDR3 is TGTGCCAGCAGCTTAGCTATTAGGACAGCTTCCCTCGAGCAGTACTTC. Protein: CASSLAIRTASLEQYF.

This clonotype occurred a few times. The rearrangement links TRBV27 to TRBJ1-2, with D perhaps matching TRBD1 (5 bases). The CDR3 consists of 13 residues. Germline V gene data show CDR1 as MNHEY and CDR2 as SMNVEV (reference sequence). V was pared by 5 bases and J by 4 bases, with 11 bases between. This CDR3 reads CASSPRDGYGYTF. Written as DNA, the CDR3 is TGTGCCAGCAGTCCCCGGGACGGCTATGGCTACACCTTC.

This chain uses TRBV6-2 or TRBV6-3 with TRBJ2-1, with 14 bases identical to TRBD2. This CDR3 has 17 residues. Trimming at V came to 5 bases and at J to 10 bases, leaving 13 bases not matched to a gene. Looked up from germline, CDR1 is MNHEY and CDR2 is SVGEGT. The CDR3 reads CASSPLRLAGGLNEQFF. CDR3 coding DNA: TGTGCCAGCAGTCCCCTGCGACTAGCGGGAGGGCTAAACGAGCAGTTCTTC.

The chain recombines TRBV20-1 with TRBJ2-4, with TRBD1 matching over 10 bases. Trimming cost V 2 bases and J 9 bases; bases outside gene matches: 7. Looked up from germline, CDR1 is DFQATT and CDR2 is SNEGSKA (reference sequence). The CDR3 runs 14 residues. The CDR3 DNA sequence: TGCAGTGCTAGAACCCGACAGGGGGCGATCATTCAGTACTTC. This encodes CSARTRQGAIIQYF.

The genes are TRBV20-1 and TRBJ2-5; TRBD2 agrees at 14 bases. CDR3 length: 20 amino acids. In germline, CDR1 is DFQATT, CDR2 SNEGSKA (reference sequence). The junction had 14 bases not matched to a gene; V was cut back by 2 bases and J by 0 bases. The CDR3 DNA reads TGCAGTGCTAGAAATTTAGGGACTAGCGGGAGTGGGGGGTACCAAGAGACCCAGTACTTC. It yields the protein CSARNLGTSGSGGYQETQYF.